A selection of T cell receptor beta chains follows, all from one sample in a study of cytomegalovirus exposure and HLA in healthy donors. TCRdb keeps only in-frame clones here, not all; method: immunoSEQ multiplex PCR. Here the sample spans roughly 280,000 clones, about 86% being singletons. What was sequenced was PBMCs. Receptors originate from a woman under 30 in good health and CMV-seronegative. Each CDR3 is given with its conserved first and last residue. The D gene is left open where the match is weak. Clone size, where shown, is once, few, many, or a class for clones that have expanded.

size	J	length	D	V	DNA	CDR3
NA	TRBJ2-3	18	TRBD2	TRBV4-1	TGCGCCAGCAGCCGCTGGACTAGCGGGAGGGCCTTCGAAGATACGCAGTATTTT	CASSRWTSGRAFEDTQYF
NA	TRBJ1-1	14	NA	TRBV7-9	TGTGCCAGCAGCTTAGCGCCGGGGAACACTGAAGCTTTCTTT	CASSLAPGNTEAFF
NA	TRBJ1-6	13	NA	TRBV7-2	TGTGCCAGCAGCCGCATATCAGGTTCACCCCTCCACTTT	CASSRISGSPLHF
NA	TRBJ2-6	15	NA	TRBV6-5	TGTGCCAGCAGTTTGACAGGCTCTGGGGCCAACGTCCTGACTTTC	CASSLTGSGANVLTF
NA	TRBJ1-4	12	NA	TRBV7-9	TGTGCCAGCAGCTTTGCCGGGGGACGATGGTTTTTT	CASSFAGGRWFF
NA	TRBJ2-4	15	TRBD1	TRBV28	TGTGCCAGCAGCCCGAGACAGGGGGTCAGTTACATTCAGTACTTC	CASSPRQGVSYIQYF
NA	TRBJ1-5	15	NA	TRBV10-3	TGTGCCATCAGTGACGCGGCAGGGGGCAATCAGCCCCAGCATTTT	CAISDAAGGNQPQHF
NA	TRBJ2-1	14	TRBD2	TRBV30	TGTGCCTGGAGTGTTTCGGCTAGCGGGGTTGAGCAGTTCTTC	CAWSVSASGVEQFF
few	TRBJ1-5	11	NA	TRBV29-1	TGCAGCGTTGGGACTAATCAGCCCCAGCATTTT	CSVGTNQPQHF
NA	TRBJ2-1	13	NA	TRBV7-9	TGTGCCAGCAGCTTAGGGGCCCACAATGAGCAGTTCTTC	CASSLGAHNEQFF
NA	TRBJ2-7	13	NA	TRBV7-9	TGTGCCAGCAGCTTAGAAGGAAGACTCGAGCAGTACTTC	CASSLEGRLEQYF
few	TRBJ2-1	16	TRBD2	TRBV4-1	TGCGCCAGCAGCCAGGCCCGCGGGAGATCTCGCCATGAGCAGTTCTTC	CASSQARGRSRHEQFF
NA	TRBJ2-3	15	NA	TRBV27	TGTGCCAGCAGTGGGGAGGACGGACGCACAGATACGCAGTATTTT	CASSGEDGRTDTQYF
NA	TRBJ1-2	13	NA	TRBV7-2	TGTGCCAGCAGCCCCGGGGAAGGGCACGGCTACACCTTC	CASSPGEGHGYTF
NA	TRBJ2-1	13	TRBD1	TRBV5-1	TGCGCCAGCAGCTTGGGGACAGGCAATGAGCAGTTCTTC	CASSLGTGNEQFF